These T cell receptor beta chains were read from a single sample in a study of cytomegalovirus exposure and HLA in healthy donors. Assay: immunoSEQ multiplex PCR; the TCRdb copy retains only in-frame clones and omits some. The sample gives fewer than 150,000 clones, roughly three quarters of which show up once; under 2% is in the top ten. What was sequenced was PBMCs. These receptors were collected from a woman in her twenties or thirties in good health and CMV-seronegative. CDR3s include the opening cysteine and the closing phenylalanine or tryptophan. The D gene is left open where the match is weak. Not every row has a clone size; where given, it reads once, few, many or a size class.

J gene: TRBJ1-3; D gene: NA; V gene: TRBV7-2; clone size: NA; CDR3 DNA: TGTGCCAGCAGCTTGACCCCCGGGTTCTCTGGAAACACCATATATTTT; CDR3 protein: CASSLTPGFSGNTIYF
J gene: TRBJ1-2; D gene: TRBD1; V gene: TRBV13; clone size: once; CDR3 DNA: TGTGCCAGCAGCTTTAGGACAGGCATTGGCTACACCTTC; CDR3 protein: CASSFRTGIGYTF
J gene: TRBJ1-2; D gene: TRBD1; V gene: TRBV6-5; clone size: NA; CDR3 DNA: TGTGCCAGCAGTCCCGGGACAGTTACTGGCTACACCTTC; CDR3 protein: CASSPGTVTGYTF
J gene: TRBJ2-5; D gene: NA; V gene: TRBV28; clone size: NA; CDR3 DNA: TGTGCCAGCAGTAAAACAGACCAAGAGACCCAGTACTTC; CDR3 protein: CASSKTDQETQYF
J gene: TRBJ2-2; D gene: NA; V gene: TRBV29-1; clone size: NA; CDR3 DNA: TGCAGCGCCCTCCGGGGAACAAAAAGGTCGAACACCGGGGAGCTGTTTTTT; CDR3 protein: CSALRGTKRSNTGELFF
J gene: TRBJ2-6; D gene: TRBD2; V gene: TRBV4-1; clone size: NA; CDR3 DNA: TGCGCCAGCAGCCAACCAATTATCGGAACTAGCGGGAGCTCTGGGGCCAACGTCCTGACTTTC; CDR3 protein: CASSQPIIGTSGSSGANVLTF
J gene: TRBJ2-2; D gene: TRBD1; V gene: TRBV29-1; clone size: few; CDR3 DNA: TGCAGCGTGACCCGGACAGGGAAAACCGGGGAGCTGTTTTTT; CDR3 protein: CSVTRTGKTGELFF
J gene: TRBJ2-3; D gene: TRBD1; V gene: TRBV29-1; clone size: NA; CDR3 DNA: TGCAGCGTTGTCGGACAGGGGGGCGCAGATACGCAGTATTTT; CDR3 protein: CSVVGQGGADTQYF
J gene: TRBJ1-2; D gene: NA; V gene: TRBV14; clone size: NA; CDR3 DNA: TGTGCCAGCAGCCCGGCAGGGGCAAACTATGGCTACACCTTC; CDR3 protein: CASSPAGANYGYTF
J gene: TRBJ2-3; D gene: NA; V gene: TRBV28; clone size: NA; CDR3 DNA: TGTGCCAGCAGTCGGACACCGATCACAGATACGCAGTATTTT; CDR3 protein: CASSRTPITDTQYF